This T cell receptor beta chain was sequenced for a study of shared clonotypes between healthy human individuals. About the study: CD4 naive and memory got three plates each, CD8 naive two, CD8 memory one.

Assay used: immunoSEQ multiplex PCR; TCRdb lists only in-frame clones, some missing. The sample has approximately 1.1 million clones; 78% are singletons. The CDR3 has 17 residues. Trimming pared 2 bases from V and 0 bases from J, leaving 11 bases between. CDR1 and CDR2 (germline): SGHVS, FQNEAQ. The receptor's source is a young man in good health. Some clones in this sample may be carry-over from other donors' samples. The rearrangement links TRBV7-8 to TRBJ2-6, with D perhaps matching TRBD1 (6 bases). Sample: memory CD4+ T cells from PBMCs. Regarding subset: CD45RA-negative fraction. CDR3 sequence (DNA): TGTGCCAGCAGCTTAAGGACAGCAACCTCTGGGGCCAACGTCCTGACTTTC. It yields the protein CASSLRTATSGANVLTF.